The T cell receptor beta chain under discussion was sequenced for a study of T cell repertoires in cytomegalovirus infection. Study-level results: CMV carriers having the relevant HLA were flagged by cumulative public TCR beta family frequency.

This clonotype was counted ten times or more. Its antigen is unidentified. A single record per CDR3 protein comes from TCRdb applying MiXCR to the reads. The top ten clones hold 15% to 20% of a sample with hundreds of thousands of distinct CDR3 sequences, about 30% of them seen once. V shed 3 bases, J shed 6 bases, and the junction held 11 bases outside the gene matches. Germline lookup yields CDR1 SGHVS and CDR2 FNYEAQ. The CDR3 length is 17 residues. The TCR was taken from a human donor in good health (CMV status not recorded). Some clones in this sample may be carry-over from other donors' samples. The chain is built from TRBV7-6 and TRBJ2-3, with TRBD2 identical over 11 bases. This material consisted of cultured PBMCs, taken from culture after CMV antigen stimulation. The CDR3 loop reads CASSFGTSGGTRDTQYF. As DNA, the CDR3 is TGTGCCAGCAGCTTCGGGACTAGCGGAGGGACCAGGGATACGCAGTATTTT.